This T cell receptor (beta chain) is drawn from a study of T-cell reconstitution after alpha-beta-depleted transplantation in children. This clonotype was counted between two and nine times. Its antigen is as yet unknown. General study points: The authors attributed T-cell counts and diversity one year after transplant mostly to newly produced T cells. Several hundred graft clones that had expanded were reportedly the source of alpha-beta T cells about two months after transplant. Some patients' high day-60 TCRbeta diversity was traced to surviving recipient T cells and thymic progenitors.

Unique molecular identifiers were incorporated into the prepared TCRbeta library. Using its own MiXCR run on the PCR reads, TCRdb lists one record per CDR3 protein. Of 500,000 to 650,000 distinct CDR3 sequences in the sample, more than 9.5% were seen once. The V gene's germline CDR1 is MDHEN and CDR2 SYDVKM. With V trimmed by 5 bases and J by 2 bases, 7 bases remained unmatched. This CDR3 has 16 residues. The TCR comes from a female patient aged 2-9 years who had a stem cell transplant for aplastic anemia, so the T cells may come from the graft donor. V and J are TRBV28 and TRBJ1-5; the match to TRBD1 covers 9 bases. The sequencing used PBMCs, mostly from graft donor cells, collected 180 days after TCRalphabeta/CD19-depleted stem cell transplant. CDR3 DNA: TGTGCCAGCAGTCCTCGGACAGGGGAGGGCAATCAGCCCCAGCATTTT. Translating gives CASSPRTGEGNQPQHF.